The 8 T cell receptor beta chains reported below all come from one sample, sequenced in a study of T cell repertoires in cytomegalovirus infection. TCRdb analysed the reads with MiXCR anew, one entry per CDR3 protein. The table records under 500,000 distinct CDR3 sequences, under 55% of them present only once. Antigens for these TCRs are unknown. The material was cultured PBMCs, obtained from culture after CMV antigen stimulation. These receptors originate from a human donor in good health (CMV status not recorded). Some clones in this sample may be carry-over from other donors' samples.

The chain recombines TRBV6-5 with TRBJ1-1; D is perhaps TRBD1 (6 bases). The CDR3 contains 19 residues. The V and J ends lost 0 bases and 0 bases respectively, with 20 bases between them. The germline CDR1 and CDR2 sequences are MNHEY and SVGAGI. The CDR3 region is CASSYSPLSIRGMNTEAFF. CDR3 nucleotide sequence: TGTGCCAGCAGTTACTCACCTTTATCGATCAGGGGTATGAACACTGAAGCTTTCTTT.

The J gene is TRBJ2-3, the V gene TRBV7-2; 13 nucleotides agree with TRBD2. Germline-derived CDR1 and CDR2 are SGHTA and FQGNSA. V gave up 0 bases and J gave up 2 bases; unmatched junction bases: 5. This CDR3 is 18 amino acids long. DNA for the CDR3: TGTGCCAGCAGCTTAGCGGGACTAGCGGGACTTACCACAGATACGCAGTATTTT. It yields the protein CASSLAGLAGLTTDTQYF.

The rearrangement uses TRBV4-3 and TRBJ2-2, with TRBD2 identical over 9 bases. Germline loops: CDR1 LGHNA, CDR2 YSLEER. V shed 4 bases, J shed 1 base, and the junction held 4 bases outside the gene matches. The CDR3 extends over 16 amino acids. The CDR3 DNA sequence: TGCGCCAGCAGCCTTGGACTAGCGCAGAACACCGGGGAGCTGTTTTTT. Amino acid sequence: CASSLGLAQNTGELFF.

The rearrangement uses TRBV28 and TRBJ2-5; D is uncertain. Trimming took 5 bases from V and 3 from J, leaving 16 bases between them. The V gene's germline CDR1 is MDHEN and CDR2 SYDVKM. The CDR3 sequence is 15 residues long. The CDR3 protein is CASSPMGTAKETQYF. The CDR3 nucleotides read TGTGCCAGCAGTCCCATGGGTACCGCAAAAGAGACCCAGTACTTC.

This clonotype has just one count. J is TRBJ2-1 and V is TRBV5-4; 9 bases match TRBD2. The CDR3 loop spans 15 amino acids. Germline CDR1 is SGHNT and CDR2 is YYREEE (reference sequence). The V segment lost 1 base and the J segment 6 bases; nucleotides outside the gene matches: 5. This chain's CDR3 is CASSLLGGGGNEQFF. Written as DNA, the CDR3 is TGTGCCAGCAGCTTGCTGGGCGGGGGGGGCAATGAGCAGTTCTTC.

This sequence joins TRBV4-1 and TRBJ2-2; 9 positions match TRBD2. Looked up from germline, CDR1 is MGHRA and CDR2 is YSYEKL. CDR3 size: 18 residues. The junction had 12 bases not matched to a gene; V was cut back by 6 bases and J by 1 base. The CDR3 nucleotides are TGCGCCAGCAGGGAAAAACTGGGGACTAGCCGGAACACCGGGGAGCTGTTTTTT. Translated, it gives CASREKLGTSRNTGELFF.

CDR3 protein: CASSLSRTANYGYTF. In DNA form, the CDR3 reads TGTGCCAGCAGCTTATCCCGGACAGCTAACTATGGCTACACCTTC. The V gene is TRBV7-8, the J gene TRBJ1-2; maybe TRBD1 (6 bases). CDR1 and CDR2 (germline): SGHVS, FQNEAQ. The ends were cut back, 2 bases at V and 0 bases at J, with 10 bases in the middle. CDR3 length: 15 amino acids.

Concerning this clonotype itself: The junction shows a germline mismatch at one end, possibly a read error. The CDR3 here is CASSSRGLPSSNEQFF. The CDR3 nucleotides are TGTGCCAGCAGTTCGAGGGGACTACCCTCCTCCAATGAGCAGTTCTTC. This rearrangement joins TRBV27 to TRBJ2-1, with 7 nucleotides matching TRBD2. The CDR3 length is 16 residues. Per germline, CDR1 MNHEY and CDR2 SMNVEV (reference sequence).